This T cell receptor (beta chain) was identified in a study of cytomegalovirus exposure and HLA in healthy donors (TCRdb year 2017). In the study overall: According to an earlier analysis of several hundred of the donors, 150 million to 200 million T cells yielded 117 million unique TCR beta sequences and about 300 Gb of sequence data. Typing coverage differed by locus: A, B, C, DRB1 and DQB1 were typed in about 629-640 donors, DQA1 in roughly 500, DPA1 in approximately 600, and DPB1 in just under 490. Roughly 5 DR-DQ haplotypes were handled as single units for association and clustering because linkage in the cohort was strong. In addition to the first cohort of about 650 subjects, a separate validation cohort of about 120 different subjects was used. Genome-wide SNP genotypes for about 65% of the roughly 670 donors were used in a later genetic analysis, which treated that subset as a discovery cohort. High-throughput TCR immunosequencing, statistical association of individual TCRs with disease status, and machine learning were combined to predict cytomegalovirus infection status. The study used immunosequencing to profile the T cell repertoires of approximately 640 subjects and linked those repertoires to cytomegalovirus serostatus. HLA typing covered class I and class II loci at four-digit resolution. Approximately 310 gigabases of sequencing data and 78 million or so unique TCR sequences were included in an early release covering 550 to 650 HLA-typed donors. An earlier analysis of roughly 580 of the donors used high-throughput TCR beta sequencing to judge whether each TCR beta V gene segment behaved as functional or pseudogenic. Every repertoire in the discovery cohort had been generated on one and the same sequencing platform. The study aimed to test whether cataloging public T cell receptors could reveal signatures of past pathogen exposure. Of the roughly 390 genotyped donors, approximately 80% fell in the genetic ancestry cluster associated with self-reported Caucasian donors. A later analysis re-analyzed previously published TCR beta repertoires from roughly 690 donors and added high-resolution HLA genotyping to study TCR occurrence patterns. Rather than using new phenotypic data, the later analysis identified candidate immune exposures from TCR beta sequences and from how often those sequences occurred across donors. Donor age, sex, ethnicity and CMV serostatus were compiled together with the repertoire data. On average, over 200,000 unique TCR beta nucleotide sequences were sequenced per donor among a few hundred genotyped donors of the cohort, with around 19% of those sequences being non-productive.

Library construction relied on the immunoSEQ multiplex PCR assay. The multiplex PCR relied on a mix of 60 forward primers for TCR Vbeta segments and 13 reverse primers for TCR Jbeta segments. The CDR3 region of rearranged TCR beta genes was amplified from genomic DNA by a multiplex PCR assay. The amplified TCR beta libraries were sequenced on the Illumina HiSeq System as 87-base-pair reads. As for the authors' bioinformatics: A later analysis counted some 74 million unique TCR beta chains across the 690 or so repertoires, and approximately 11 million of these chains were shared by at least two donors. To remove PCR and sequencing errors, raw reads were error-corrected and collapsed into unique sequences using a nearest-neighbor algorithm that merged closely related sequences. Alignment of CDR3 sequences to IMGT reference sequences was used to assign V, D and J gene segments. For a sequence to be retained, a match of at least six nucleotides to both a V gene segment and a J gene segment was required. A rearrangement was called productive if the CDR3 had no stop codons and remained in frame with V and J, and every other rearrangement was called non-productive. CDR3 was defined by IMGT convention, running from the second conserved V-encoded cysteine to the conserved J-encoded phenylalanine. The earlier analysis of some 550 of the donors excluded any sequence lacking an unambiguous match to a single V gene segment. In an earlier analysis of around 590 of the donors, a V segment was called functional when productive rearrangements were above 56.7%, and segregating when the standard deviation between donors exceeded 5%. A statistical classification framework was built for diagnosing cytomegalovirus status from the catalog of TCR beta chain sequences. A later analysis assigned V and J genes by comparing TCR nucleotide sequences with IMGT/GENE-DB human TR gene sequences. The TCRdist pipeline was used in a later analysis to assign CDR3 sequences and most-parsimonious VDJ recombination scenarios. In a later analysis, each TCR beta chain was defined by its CDR3 amino acid sequence together with its V-gene family, and reads without a unique V-gene family were excluded. To address suspected cross-contamination and a sequencing artifact, a later analysis removed around 590 highly shared, low-generation-probability nucleotide sequences. In a later analysis, a clonal expansion index was calculated for each public chain from normalized within-repertoire ranks of inferred template counts. In a later analysis, generation probabilities were computed using a VDJ recombination model fitted to out-of-frame rearrangements, and the results were checked against IGoR. In a later analysis, TCR-TCR, TCR-HLA and TCR-CMV co-occurrence was scored with hypergeometric tests, and a repertoire-size bias correction was applied to TCR pairs. A later analysis estimated false discovery rates by permuting HLA or CMV assignments 20 times. In a later analysis, co-occurring TCRs were grouped using DBSCAN, and TCRdist sequence similarity was added for clustering within HLA-allele-positive subsets. Repertoires with fewer than 30,000 or more than 120,000 public chains, plus five repertoires with anomalous nucleotide sharing, were excluded from co-occurrence clustering. This is the immuneACCESS table as TCRdb keeps it, with only in-frame sequences that have V and J called. A part of the clones is gone; compared with another copy, unresolved V genes explain less than half, and the rest is unexplained. Clonal size and the V and J genes are those of that table, whereas D and trimming came from the DNA. Present in this sample are tens of thousands of clones, 90% of which were seen just once. The ten largest make up approximately 2.6% of the sample.

The investigation overall reported the following: Most CMV-associated TCR beta chains appeared to be HLA-restricted in a later analysis, and the HLA associations seemed to be driven largely by CMV exposure. A group of highly shared sequence variants was considered likely to be a technical artifact of the sequencing pipeline. A later genetic analysis reported fewer N-insertions in productive TCRs among donors in an Asian-associated ancestry cluster than the roughly 720-donor mean. Because counts were too low, roughly 17 rarely observed V segments, including chromosome 9 orphons, were left out of the earlier analysis of over 550 of the donors. At a false discovery rate of 0.05, a later analysis linked around 17,000 TCR beta sequences to specific HLA alleles. The only immune exposure information available for the cohort was CMV serostatus. A later genetic analysis associated a missense DCLRE1C variant with V-gene and J-gene trimming of TCR beta chains, and an independent cohort replicated the association. In both the original and validation cohorts, the classifier was reported to diagnose cytomegalovirus status with high specificity and sensitivity. A further reported finding was that TCR beta sequences accurately predicted the HLA-A and HLA-B alleles for most subjects in the first cohort. In a later analysis, HLA-associated TCR beta chains showed more clonal expansion and lower generation probabilities than non-associated chains that were equally common. Only TCR beta chains were sequenced in this cohort, and the absence of alpha or paired-chain data limited detectable features. Correlated functional status among segregating V segments might be attributable to linkage disequilibrium, but an unknown experimental factor could not be ruled out. It was suggested by the authors that the approach could potentially be generalized to other disease states and immunological phenotypes. In an earlier analysis of approximately 590 of the donors, most TCR beta V segments appeared in productive rearrangements about 87% or about 30% of the time, broadly matching IMGT annotations. A total of about 180 TCR beta chains were listed by the study as associated with cytomegalovirus. Sequencing depth was assumed to be roughly uniform across donors in the presence/absence analyses, though that assumption may not hold. Because HLA typing was missing for some donors at each locus, association tests included only the typed subset. While some public TCRs were present in many individuals, most TCR sequences turned up only very rarely across donors. In vitro tests confirmed that three of the cytomegalovirus-associated TCR beta chains recognize cytomegalovirus antigens. A later analysis reported that several top co-occurrence clusters appeared linked to parvovirus B19, influenza, CMV and Epstein-Barr virus. According to a later analysis, TCR association rates differed among HLA loci, with DRB1 alleles showing the most associated TCRs and HLA-C alleles showing the fewest. When HLA alleles, especially DR and DQ, strongly co-occurred, attributing TCR associations to individual alleles was difficult.

The cohort comprised more than 550 healthy bone marrow donors. At the time of sampling, all cohort members were nominally healthy, though unrecorded immune exposures were likely present. The donor tested CMV seronegative, placing the donor among the 300 to 400 seronegative members of the cohort. Each donor provided a peripheral blood sample, and peripheral blood mononuclear cells were used for TCR beta sequencing. Genomic DNA extraction from the blood cell samples was performed with the Qiagen DNeasy Blood Extraction Kit. Regarding this clone: What antigen it recognizes has not been identified. No qualities accompany the bases; no much larger clone lies one base away.

Specimen: PBMCs. This clonotype was sampled from a woman between 18 and 29 years old in good health and CMV-seronegative.

The sequence in DNA is TGTGCCAGCAGCTTTGACAGGGGATGGGCCGAGCAGTACTTC. The translation is CASSFDRGWAEQYF. Rearrangement joined TRBV11-2 to TRBJ2-7; 8 bases in the junction line up with TRBD1. For this chain, trimming is 3 bases at the V end and 6 bases at the J end, and the number of junction bases without a gene match is 7. Taken from the germline V gene, the CDR1 and CDR2 loops are SGHAT and FQNNGV. The CDR3 numbers 14 residues from cysteine through phenylalanine. Left in the record is the CDR3 DNA by itself, 42 bases read in frame from the first base.